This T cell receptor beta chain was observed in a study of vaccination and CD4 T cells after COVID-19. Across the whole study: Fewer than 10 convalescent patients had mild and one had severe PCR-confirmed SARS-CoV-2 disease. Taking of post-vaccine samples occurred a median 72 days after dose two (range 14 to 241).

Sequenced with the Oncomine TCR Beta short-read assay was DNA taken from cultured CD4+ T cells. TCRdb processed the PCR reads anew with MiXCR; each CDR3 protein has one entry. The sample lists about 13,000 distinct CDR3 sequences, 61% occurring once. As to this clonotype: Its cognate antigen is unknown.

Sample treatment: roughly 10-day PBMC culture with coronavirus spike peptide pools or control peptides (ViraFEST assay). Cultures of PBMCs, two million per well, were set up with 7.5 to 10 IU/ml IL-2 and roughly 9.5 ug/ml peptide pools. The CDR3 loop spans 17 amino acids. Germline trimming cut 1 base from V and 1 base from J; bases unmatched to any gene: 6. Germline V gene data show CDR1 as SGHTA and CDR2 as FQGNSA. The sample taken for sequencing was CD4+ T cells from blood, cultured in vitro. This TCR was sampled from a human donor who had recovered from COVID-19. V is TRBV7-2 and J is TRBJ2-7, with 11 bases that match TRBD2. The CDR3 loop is CASSLVSGTSGSYEQYF. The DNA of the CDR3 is TGTGCCAGCAGCTTAGTTTCAGGGACTAGCGGTTCCTACGAGCAGTACTTC.